The rows below give T cell receptor beta chains drawn from one sample of a study of blood T cell repertoires in COVID-19. Sequencing used immunoSEQ multiplex PCR; TCRdb keeps in-frame clones, though not all of them. The repertoire includes approximately 89,000 clones, nearly 95% of them detected once, and around 4% sits in the top ten. The sequenced material came from peripheral blood. The receptors derive from a human donor with active COVID-19. The donor label of this sample is uncertain. CDR3s include the opening cysteine and the closing phenylalanine or tryptophan. Each record gives: CDR3 protein, CDR3 DNA, clone size, J gene, D gene, V gene. D genes are given only for firm matches. Expanded clones get a size class; other rows say once, few or many, or leave the size out.

CDR3 protein: CASSATSGSGNEQFF; CDR3 DNA: TGCGCCAGCAGCGCAACTAGCGGGAGTGGCAATGAGCAGTTCTTC; clone size: -; J gene: TRBJ2-1; D gene: TRBD2; V gene: TRBV5-1
CDR3 protein: CASSQRGQGVVPTNEKLFF; CDR3 DNA: TGTGCCAGCAGCCAACGTGGACAGGGAGTGGTCCCAACTAATGAAAAACTGTTTTTT; clone size: -; J gene: TRBJ1-4; D gene: TRBD1; V gene: TRBV3-1/TRBV3-2
CDR3 protein: CASSRKTSGSYEQYF; CDR3 DNA: TGTGCCAGCAGCCGAAAGACTAGCGGATCCTACGAGCAGTACTTC; clone size: -; J gene: TRBJ2-7; D gene: TRBD2; V gene: TRBV7-9
CDR3 protein: CASTSERGYQPQHF; CDR3 DNA: TGTGCCAGTACCTCTGAGAGGGGGTATCAGCCCCAGCATTTT; clone size: -; J gene: TRBJ1-5; D gene: -; V gene: TRBV19
CDR3 protein: CASSSGDRDVNEQFF; CDR3 DNA: TGTGCCAGTAGTAGCGGGGACAGGGACGTGAATGAGCAGTTCTTC; clone size: -; J gene: TRBJ2-1; D gene: TRBD1; V gene: TRBV19
CDR3 protein: CASSSRSRDRSNTIYF; CDR3 DNA: TGTGCCAGCAGCTCAAGATCCCGGGACAGGTCAAACACCATATATTTT; clone size: -; J gene: TRBJ1-3; D gene: TRBD1; V gene: TRBV11-2
CDR3 protein: CSASPGDGVQETQYF; CDR3 DNA: TGCAGCGCTTCTCCGGGGGATGGGGTCCAAGAGACCCAGTACTTC; clone size: -; J gene: TRBJ2-5; D gene: -; V gene: TRBV29-1
CDR3 protein: CASSEARDSPLHF; CDR3 DNA: TGTGCCAGCAGTGAAGCGCGGGATTCACCCCTCCACTTT; clone size: few; J gene: TRBJ1-6; D gene: -; V gene: TRBV6-1
CDR3 protein: CASSIDRPPLDSPLHF; CDR3 DNA: TGTGCCAGTAGTATAGACAGGCCGCCGCTTGATTCACCCCTCCACTTT; clone size: -; J gene: TRBJ1-6; D gene: -; V gene: TRBV19
CDR3 protein: CATSPGLGGGETQYF; CDR3 DNA: TGTGCCACCAGCCCAGGTTTGGGAGGTGGAGAGACCCAGTACTTC; clone size: -; J gene: TRBJ2-5; D gene: -; V gene: TRBV24-1
CDR3 protein: CAAELGCGNQPQHF; CDR3 DNA: TGTGCCGCCGAACTCGGGTGCGGCAATCAGCCCCAGCATTTT; clone size: -; J gene: TRBJ1-5; D gene: -; V gene: TRBV21-1
CDR3 protein: CATSRAPSGAGKQFF; CDR3 DNA: TGTGCCACCAGCAGGGCCCCTAGCGGGGCAGGGAAGCAGTTCTTC; clone size: -; J gene: TRBJ2-1; D gene: TRBD2; V gene: TRBV15